This T cell receptor beta chain was recovered during a study of T cell responses to AZD1222 COVID-19 vaccine. The method was immunoSEQ multiplex PCR; TCRdb's version includes in-frame clones alone and lacks a portion of them. The table lists about 66,000 clones, roughly 84% of them singletons. Sequencing used peripheral blood, obtained on day 0 of AZD1222 vaccination. The sequence derives from an adult in good health.

CDR3 sequence: CASSYSTGGVNYGYTF. The CDR3 DNA sequence: TGTGCCAGCAGTTACTCTACGGGTGGGGTTAACTATGGCTACACCTTC. The V and J genes are TRBV6-6 and TRBJ1-2; D not certain. Trimming stripped 0 bases from V and 1 base from J, with 12 bases between. The germline gives CDR1 MNHNY, CDR2 SVGAGI (reference sequence). This CDR3 comprises 16 residues.